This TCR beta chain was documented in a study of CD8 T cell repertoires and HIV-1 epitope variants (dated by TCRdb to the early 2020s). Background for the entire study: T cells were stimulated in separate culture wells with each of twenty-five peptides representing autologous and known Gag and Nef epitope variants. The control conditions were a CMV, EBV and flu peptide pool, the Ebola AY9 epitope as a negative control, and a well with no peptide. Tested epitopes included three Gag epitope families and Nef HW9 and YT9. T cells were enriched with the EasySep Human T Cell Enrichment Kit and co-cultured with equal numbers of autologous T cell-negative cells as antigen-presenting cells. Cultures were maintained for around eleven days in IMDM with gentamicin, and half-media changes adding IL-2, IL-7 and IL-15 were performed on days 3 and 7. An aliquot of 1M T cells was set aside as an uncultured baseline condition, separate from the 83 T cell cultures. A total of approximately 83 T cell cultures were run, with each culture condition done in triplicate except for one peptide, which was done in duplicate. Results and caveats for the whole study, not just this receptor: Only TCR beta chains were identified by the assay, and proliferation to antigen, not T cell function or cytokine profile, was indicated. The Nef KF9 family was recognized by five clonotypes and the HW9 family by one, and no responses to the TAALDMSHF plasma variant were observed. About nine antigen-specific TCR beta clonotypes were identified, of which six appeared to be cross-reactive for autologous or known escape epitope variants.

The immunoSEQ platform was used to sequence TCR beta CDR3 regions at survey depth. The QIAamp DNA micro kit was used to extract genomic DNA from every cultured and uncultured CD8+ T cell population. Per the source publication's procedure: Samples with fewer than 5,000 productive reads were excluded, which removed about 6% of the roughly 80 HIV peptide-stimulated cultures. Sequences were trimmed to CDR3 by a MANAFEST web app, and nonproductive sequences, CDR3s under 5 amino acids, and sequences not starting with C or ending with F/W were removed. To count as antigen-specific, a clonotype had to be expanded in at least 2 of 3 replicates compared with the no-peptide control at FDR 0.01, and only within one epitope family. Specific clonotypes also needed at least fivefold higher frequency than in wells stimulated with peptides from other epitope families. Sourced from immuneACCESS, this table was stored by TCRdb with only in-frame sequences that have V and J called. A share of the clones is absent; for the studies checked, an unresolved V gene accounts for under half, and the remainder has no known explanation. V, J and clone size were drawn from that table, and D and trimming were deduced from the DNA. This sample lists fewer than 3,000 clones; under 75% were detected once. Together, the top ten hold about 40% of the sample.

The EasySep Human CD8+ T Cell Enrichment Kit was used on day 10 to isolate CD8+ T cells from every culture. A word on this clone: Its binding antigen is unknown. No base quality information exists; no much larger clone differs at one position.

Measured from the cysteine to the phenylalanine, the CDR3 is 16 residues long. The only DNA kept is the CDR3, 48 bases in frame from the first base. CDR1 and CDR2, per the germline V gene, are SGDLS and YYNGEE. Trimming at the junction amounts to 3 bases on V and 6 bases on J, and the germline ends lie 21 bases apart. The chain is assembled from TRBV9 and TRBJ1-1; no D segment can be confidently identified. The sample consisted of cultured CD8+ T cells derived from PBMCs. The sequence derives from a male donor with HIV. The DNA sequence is TGTGCCAGCAGCGCCCTTGGAGGAGGTGGAGGACCTGAAGCTTTCTTT. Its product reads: CASSALGGGGGPEAFF.